This T cell receptor (beta chain) was sequenced for a study of OX40 agonist ivuxolimab in advanced cancers. Whole-study context: At 0.01 to 10 mg/kg, ivuxolimab was administered intravenously to patients every 2 weeks. Participants could have had prior anti-PD-1, anti-PD-L1 or anti-CTLA-4 therapy, and 40% had some. Study findings and constraints: Averaged across samples, CD8+ T cells carried more expanded clones than CD4+ did.

Worth noting for this clone: The target antigen is unknown.

The V gene's germline CDR1 is SGDLS and CDR2 YYNGEE. The CDR3 contains 14 residues. With 0 bases removed from V and 2 bases from J, the gap between germline ends came to 7 bases. Autoimmune disease history or systemic immunosuppression led to patients being barred. The data were produced by immunoSEQ multiplex PCR, yet TCRdb's version contains in-frame clones alone and is incomplete. The data contain 70,000 to 95,000 clones, less than 95% of them seen just once; the ten biggest clones take up around 9.6%. The chain has TRBV9 and TRBJ2-3; D is uncertain. This material consisted of CD4+ or CD8+ T cells sorted from blood, taken in a trial of the OX40 agonist ivuxolimab. The source of this sequence is an adult with an advanced solid tumor such as melanoma, head and neck, liver or kidney cancer. The CDR3 DNA is TGTGCCAGCAGCGTAGGAGACCTCACAGATACGCAGTATTTT. It encodes CASSVGDLTDTQYF. Full variable domain (rest looked up from reference TRBV9 and TRBJ2-3): DSGVTQTPKHLITATGQRVTLRCSPRSGDLSVYWYQQSLDQGLQFLIQYYNGEERAKGNILERFSAQQFPDLHSELNLSSLELGDSALYFCASSVGDLTDTQYFGPGTRLTVL.